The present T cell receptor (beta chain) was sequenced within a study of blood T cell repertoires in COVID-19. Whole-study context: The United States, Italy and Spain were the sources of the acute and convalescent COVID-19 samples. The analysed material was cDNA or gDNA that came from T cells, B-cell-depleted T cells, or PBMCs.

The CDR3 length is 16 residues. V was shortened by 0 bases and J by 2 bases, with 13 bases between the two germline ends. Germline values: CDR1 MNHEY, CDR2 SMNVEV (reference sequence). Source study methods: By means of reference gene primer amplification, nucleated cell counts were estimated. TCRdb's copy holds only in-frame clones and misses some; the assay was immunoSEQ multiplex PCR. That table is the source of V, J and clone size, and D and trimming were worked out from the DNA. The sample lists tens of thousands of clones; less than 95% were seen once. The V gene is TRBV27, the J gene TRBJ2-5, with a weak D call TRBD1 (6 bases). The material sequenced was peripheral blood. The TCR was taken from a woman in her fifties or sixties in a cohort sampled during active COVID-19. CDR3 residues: CASSLSWGLDQETQYF. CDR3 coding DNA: TGTGCCAGCAGTTTATCGTGGGGGCTAGATCAAGAGACCCAGTACTTC.